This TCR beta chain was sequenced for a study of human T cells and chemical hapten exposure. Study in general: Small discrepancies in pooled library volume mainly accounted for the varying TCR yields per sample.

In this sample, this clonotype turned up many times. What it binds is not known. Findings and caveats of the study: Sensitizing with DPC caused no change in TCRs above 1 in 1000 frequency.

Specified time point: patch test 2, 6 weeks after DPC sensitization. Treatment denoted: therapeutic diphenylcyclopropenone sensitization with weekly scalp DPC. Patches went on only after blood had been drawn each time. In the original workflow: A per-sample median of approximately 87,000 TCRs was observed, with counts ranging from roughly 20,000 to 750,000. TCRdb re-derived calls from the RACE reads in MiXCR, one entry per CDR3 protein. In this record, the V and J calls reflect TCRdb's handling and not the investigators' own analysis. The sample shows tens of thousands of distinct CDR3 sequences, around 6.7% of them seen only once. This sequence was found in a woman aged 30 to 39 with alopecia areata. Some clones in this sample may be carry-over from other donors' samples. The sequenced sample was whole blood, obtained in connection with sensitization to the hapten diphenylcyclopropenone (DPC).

The CDR3 is CASSQEGTANNYGYTF. In nucleotides, the CDR3 is TGTGCCAGCAGCCAAGAGGGGACAGCTAATAACTATGGCTACACCTTC. V gene TRBV3-1 combines with J gene TRBJ1-2, with 7 bases identical to TRBD1. The length of the CDR3 is 16 residues. J lost 1 base, V lost 0 bases, and 5 bases had no gene match. Germline lookup yields CDR1 LGHDT and CDR2 YNNKEL (reference sequence). Using reference TRBV3-1 and TRBJ1-2 for the parts outside the CDR3, the full variable domain is DTAVSQTPKYLVTQMGNDKSIKCEQNLGHDTMYWYKQDSKKFLKIMFSYNNKELIINETVPNRFSPKSPDKAHLNLHINSLELGDSAVYFCASSQEGTANNYGYTFGSGTRLTVV.